This TCR beta chain was found in a study of blood T cell repertoires in COVID-19. Study background: The United States, Italy and Spain supplied acute and convalescent COVID-19 samples.

In the source study's methods: Reference gene primer amplification gave nucleated cell count estimates. TCRdb's table, derived via immunoSEQ multiplex PCR, lists solely in-frame clones and lacks some. That table supplies the V and J calls and clone size; D and trimming were determined from the DNA. Among 150,000 to 180,000 clones listed, roughly 83% were seen once. This CDR3 comprises 14 residues. Germline V gene data show CDR1 as MNHNY and CDR2 as SVGAGI (reference sequence). J was trimmed by 7 bases and V by 7 bases; bases with no gene match: 7. V and J are TRBV6-6 and TRBJ1-6; 7 bases are shared with TRBD1. The receptor was derived from a woman aged 60-75 years with COVID-19, enrolled during active disease. Sample: peripheral blood. As DNA, the CDR3 is TGTGCCAGCATGCAGACAGGGCTGAATTCACCCCTCCACTTT. Translating it yields CASMQTGLNSPLHF.